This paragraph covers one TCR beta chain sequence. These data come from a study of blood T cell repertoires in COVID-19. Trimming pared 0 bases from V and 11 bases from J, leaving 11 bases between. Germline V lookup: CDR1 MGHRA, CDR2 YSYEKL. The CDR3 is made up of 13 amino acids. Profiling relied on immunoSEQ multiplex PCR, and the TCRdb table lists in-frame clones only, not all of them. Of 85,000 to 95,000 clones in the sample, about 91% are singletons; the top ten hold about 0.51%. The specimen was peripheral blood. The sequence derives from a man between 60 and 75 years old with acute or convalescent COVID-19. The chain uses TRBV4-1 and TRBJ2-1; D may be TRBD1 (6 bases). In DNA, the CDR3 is TGCGCCAGCAGCCAAGAAAGGGGGAATCAGCAGTTCTTC. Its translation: CASSQERGNQQFF.